A few counts support the clone carrying this T cell receptor (beta chain). Its antigen is as yet unknown. Primers: 60 Vbeta forward and 13 Jbeta reverse. The method was immunoSEQ multiplex PCR; TCRdb's version includes in-frame clones alone and lacks a portion of them. This sample has tens of thousands of clones, with around 80% found just once. The entry originates in a study of cytomegalovirus exposure and HLA in healthy donors. General observations from the study: TRBV6-2, TRBV6-3 and some other V segments were unresolvable in 87-base-pair reads. One variant, a missense change in DCLRE1C, was linked in a later analysis to TCR beta V- and J-gene trimming.

The CDR3 length is 13 residues. The V segment lost 7 bases and the J segment 9 bases; nucleotides outside the gene matches: 7. Per germline, CDR1 SQVTM and CDR2 ANQGSEA. The receptor comes from a man aged 45-65 years in good health and CMV-seropositive. Sequencing was performed on PBMCs. V usage is TRBV29-1 and J usage is TRBJ2-1, with TRBD1 matching 12 bases. The CDR3 sequence is CSGRDRGLGEQFF. CDR3 in DNA: TGCAGCGGCCGGGACAGGGGGCTTGGTGAGCAGTTCTTC.